This T cell receptor beta chain was sequenced in a study of blood T cells in healthy people across ages. The CDR3 extends over 14 amino acids. Losses at the gene ends were 3 bases for V and 5 bases for J; bases not matched to a gene: 6. CDR1 is PRHDT, CDR2 FYEKMQ, per germline (reference sequence). Through a sample-barcoded 5' primer and a J-beta primer mix, a second PCR was run for roughly 7 to 12 cycles. Each cDNA molecule carried a tag from a template-switch adaptor that contained 12 random nucleotides. In TCRdb, the 5' RACE reads were re-called with MiXCR into one record per CDR3 protein. The sample carries roughly 1.7 million distinct CDR3 sequences, roughly 30% recorded once. In its sample, this clonotype was seen many times.

This chain uses TRBV13 with TRBJ1-2; 7 bases agree with TRBD1. The sequencing input was blood. The clonotype was recovered from a woman in her twenties or thirties in good health. The CDR3 nucleotides are TGTGCCAGCAGCTTCCGGGACAGCGGTTATGGCTACACCTTC. This translates into CASSFRDSGYGYTF.